The clone carrying this T cell receptor (beta chain) was seen only a few times. The data originate from a study of quantifying T cell responses using KT2 cells. Study background: RNA was reverse transcribed with TCR alpha and beta constant-region primers. Estimated efficiency of the T4 ligation step was above 8.5% under optimum conditions.

The germline V gene encodes CDR1 MGHRA and CDR2 YSYEKL. The V segment lost 1 base and the J segment 0 bases; nucleotides outside the gene matches: 11. This CDR3 spans 19 amino acids. Fixed numbers of PBMC received varying amounts of KT2 cells. The cDNA 3' end received a ligated oligonucleotide with a UMI. The first PCR ran approximately 4 cycles with an equimolar RC1.1 and RC1.2 beta primer mix. One entry per CDR3 protein results from TCRdb running MiXCR on the UMI-ligation and nested PCR reads. This sample yields some 48,000 distinct CDR3 sequences, of which 9.5% to 13% are seen a single time; roughly 10% belongs to the top ten.

The sample was PBMCs spiked with cells of the T cell clone KT2. This rearrangement joins TRBV4-1 to TRBJ1-5; 8 bases are a match to TRBD1. This clonotype was sampled from a human donor. CDR3 loop: CASSQASGGGFSSNQPQHF. DNA for the CDR3: TGCGCCAGCAGCCAAGCGTCAGGGGGCGGCTTCAGTAGCAATCAGCCCCAGCATTTT.